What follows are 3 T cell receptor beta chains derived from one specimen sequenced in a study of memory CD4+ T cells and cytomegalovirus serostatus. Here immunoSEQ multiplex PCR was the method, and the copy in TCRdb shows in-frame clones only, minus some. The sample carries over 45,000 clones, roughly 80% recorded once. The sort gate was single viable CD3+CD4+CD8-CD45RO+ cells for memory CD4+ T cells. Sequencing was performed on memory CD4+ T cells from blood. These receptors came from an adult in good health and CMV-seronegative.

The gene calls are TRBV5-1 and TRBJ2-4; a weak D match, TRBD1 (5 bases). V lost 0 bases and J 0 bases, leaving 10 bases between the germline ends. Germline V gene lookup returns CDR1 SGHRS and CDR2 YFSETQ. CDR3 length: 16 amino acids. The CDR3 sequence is CASSLAGQGAKNIQYF. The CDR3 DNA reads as TGCGCCAGCAGCTTGGCCGGTCAGGGAGCCAAAAACATTCAGTACTTC.

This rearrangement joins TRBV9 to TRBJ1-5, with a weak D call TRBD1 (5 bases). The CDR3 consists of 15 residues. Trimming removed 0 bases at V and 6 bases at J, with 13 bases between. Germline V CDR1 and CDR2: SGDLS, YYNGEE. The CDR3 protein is CASSVAGELGQPQHF. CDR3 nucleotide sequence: TGTGCCAGCAGCGTAGCGGGGGAGCTGGGTCAGCCCCAGCATTTT.

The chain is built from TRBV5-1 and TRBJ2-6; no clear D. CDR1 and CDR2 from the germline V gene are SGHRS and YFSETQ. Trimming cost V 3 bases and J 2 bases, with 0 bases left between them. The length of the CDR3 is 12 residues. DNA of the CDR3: TGCGCCAGCAGCTCTGGGGCCAACGTCCTGACTTTC. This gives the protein CASSSGANVLTF.